The clone carrying this T cell receptor (beta chain) was seen a handful of times. Antigen unknown. Autoimmune disease history or systemic immunosuppression meant exclusion. Profiled with immunoSEQ multiplex PCR; TCRdb holds only in-frame clones, not every one. Of tens of thousands of clones in the sample, roughly 80% were seen once. The record originates from a study of OX40 agonist ivuxolimab in advanced cancers. Study-level background: At 82.7% male, the cohort had a mean age of about 55 years, ranging from about 23 to 79. Study observations and caveats: Patients with a partial response at 0.1-3.0 mg/kg had among the lowest clonal expansion.

Germline loops: CDR1 SGDLS, CDR2 YYNGEE. V was pared by 5 bases and J by 7 bases, with 4 bases of the junction left unmatched. The CDR3 covers 13 residues. The chain has TRBV9 and TRBJ2-2; 8 positions match TRBD2. Sequencing was performed on CD4+ or CD8+ T cells sorted from blood, taken in a trial of the OX40 agonist ivuxolimab. This sequence originates from an adult with an advanced solid tumor such as melanoma, head and neck, liver or kidney cancer. CDR3 protein: CASRSTSGGELFF. The CDR3 DNA reads as TGTGCCAGCAGGTCCACTAGCGGCGGGGAGCTGTTTTTT.